This TCR beta chain was documented in a study of T cell repertoires and leukemia-associated antigens. Notes on the study in general: V, J, VDJ and CDR3 counts did not differ significantly among groups. Expanded clones' antigen specificity and function were not directly tested.

This clonotype ranks as medium-sized. The antigen is not known. TCRdb re-analysed the 5' RACE reads in MiXCR, keeping a single row per CDR3 protein. This table has 13,000 to 15,000 distinct CDR3 sequences, approximately 37% appearing once. Source material: CD3+ T cells sorted from blood and cultured. The clonotype comes from a female donor in good health.

The CDR3 sequence: CSVELGQLTYEQYF. The CDR3 bases are TGCAGCGTTGAACTGGGACAGCTAACCTACGAGCAGTACTTC. The V and J genes are TRBV29-1 and TRBJ2-7; TRBD1 aligns across 7 bases. Germline V gene sequence: CDR1 SQVTM, CDR2 ANQGSEA. J was trimmed by 2 bases and V by 2 bases; bases with no gene match: 6. CDR3 length: 14 amino acids.